Following are 8 T cell receptor beta chains from one sample sequenced in a study of blood T cell repertoires in COVID-19. Sequencing used immunoSEQ multiplex PCR; TCRdb keeps in-frame clones, though not all of them. Of tens of thousands of clones listed, about 80% are singletons. The sequencing input was peripheral blood. The receptors were gathered from a man between 65 and 85 years old with acute or convalescent COVID-19.

The V gene is TRBV6-5, the J gene TRBJ1-2, with D perhaps TRBD1 (5 bases). V lost 7 bases to trimming and J lost 3 bases, with 18 bases between them. Per the germline V gene, CDR1 is MNHEY and CDR2 is SVGAGI. The CDR3 extends over 15 amino acids. In nucleotides, the CDR3 is TGTGCCAGCATACCTACAGGAAACTTATACTATGGCTACACCTTC. It is translated as CASIPTGNLYYGYTF.

The rearrangement uses TRBV5-1 and TRBJ2-7; 10 bases fit TRBD1. Germline lookup yields CDR1 SGHRS and CDR2 YFSETQ. V trimming: 6 bases; J trimming: 6 bases; junction bases outside the gene matches: 12. The CDR3 is 15 residues long. CDR3 amino acids: CASTLLGTGASEQYF. In DNA, the CDR3 is TGCGCCAGCACTTTGTTGGGGACAGGGGCAAGCGAGCAGTACTTC.

The chain combines TRBV7-9 with TRBJ1-2; tentative D call: TRBD1 (6 bases). Looked up from germline, CDR1 is SEHNR and CDR2 is FQNEAQ (reference sequence). There are 13 residues in the CDR3. V gave up 4 bases and J gave up 3 bases, with 9 bases separating them. The CDR3 region has the DNA TGTGCCAGCAGCTCGGACAGCTACTATGGCTACACCTTC. It translates to CASSSDSYYGYTF.

The V call is TRBV7-6, the J call TRBJ1-4; D not certain. V was trimmed by 4 bases and J by 3 bases, leaving 12 bases between them. Germline lookup yields CDR1 SGHVS and CDR2 FNYEAQ. This CDR3 region has 15 residues. The CDR3 coding sequence is TGTGCCAGCAGCTCGACGACAATCGCTAATGAAAAACTGTTTTTT. Translation gives CASSSTTIANEKLFF.

This clone was detected only once. This chain joins TRBV6-2 or TRBV6-3 and TRBJ1-2, with D tentatively TRBD1 (5 bases). Germline V gene data show CDR1 as MNHEY and CDR2 as SVGEGT. The V end lost 2 bases, the J end lost 4 bases, and 14 bases lay between the germline ends. CDR3 length equals 15 residues. The CDR3 protein is CASSYSRRGVYGYTF. The CDR3, as DNA: TGTGCCAGCAGTTACAGTCGGCGGGGCGTCTATGGCTACACCTTC.

The chain couples TRBV2 to TRBJ1-1; the D is unclear. The V gene's germline CDR1 is SNHLY and CDR2 FYNNEI. Trimming cost V 4 bases and J 1 base, with 10 bases left between them. CDR3 length equals 14 residues. CDR3 coding DNA: TGTGCCAGCAGTGCGAGGGAGACGAACACTGAAGCTTTCTTT. It specifies CASSARETNTEAFF.

The rearrangement joins TRBV2 to TRBJ1-1; the D gene is possibly TRBD1 (5 bases). CDR1 and CDR2 (germline): SNHLY, FYNNEI. There are 15 residues in the CDR3. V lost 5 bases and J 0 bases, leaving 13 bases between the germline ends. CDR3 region: CASSRTAGLNTEAFF. CDR3 DNA sequence: TGTGCCAGCAGTAGAACGGCAGGGTTGAACACTGAAGCTTTCTTT. Using reference TRBV2 and TRBJ1-1 for the parts outside the CDR3, the full variable domain is EPEVTQTPSHQVTQMGQEVILRCVPISNHLYFYWYRQILGQKVEFLVSFYNNEISEKSEIFDDQFSVERPDGSNFTLKIRSTKLEDSAMYFCASSRTAGLNTEAFFGQGTRLTVV.

The rearrangement links TRBV5-1 to TRBJ2-7, with D possibly TRBD1 on 6 matching bases. CDR1 is SGHRS, CDR2 YFSETQ, per germline. V gave up 0 bases and J gave up 6 bases, with 13 bases separating them. CDR3 size: 14 residues. The CDR3 coding sequence is TGCGCCAGCAGCTTGGAACAGGGAAGGTCCGAGCAGTACTTC. Protein: CASSLEQGRSEQYF.